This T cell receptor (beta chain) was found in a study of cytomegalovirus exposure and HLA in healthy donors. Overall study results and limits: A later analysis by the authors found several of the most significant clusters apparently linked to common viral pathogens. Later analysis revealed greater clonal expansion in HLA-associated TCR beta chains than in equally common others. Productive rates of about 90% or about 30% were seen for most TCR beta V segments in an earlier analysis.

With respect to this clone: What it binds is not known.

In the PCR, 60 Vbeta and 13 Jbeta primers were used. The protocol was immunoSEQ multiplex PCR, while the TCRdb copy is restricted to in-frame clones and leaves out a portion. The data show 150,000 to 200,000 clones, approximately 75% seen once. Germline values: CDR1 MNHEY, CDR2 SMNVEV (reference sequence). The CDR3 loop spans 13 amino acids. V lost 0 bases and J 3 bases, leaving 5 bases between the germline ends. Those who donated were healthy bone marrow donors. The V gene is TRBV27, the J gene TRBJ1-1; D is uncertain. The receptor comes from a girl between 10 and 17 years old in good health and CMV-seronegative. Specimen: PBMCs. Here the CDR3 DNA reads TGTGCCAGCAGTTTATCCGGAGACACTGAAGCTTTCTTT. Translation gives CASSLSGDTEAFF.